This T cell receptor (beta chain) was retrieved from a study of Ad26.COV2.S vaccination and SARS-CoV-2 variants. Overall study: COV1001, an Ad26.COV2.S trial, supplied this vaccine-arm donor. Study-level results: Responses of spike-specific T cells (both CD8+ and CD4+) reportedly showed substantial breadth after vaccination. Participants given vaccine showed non-spike TCR breadth similar to that of placebo recipients.

The repertoire was sequenced with immunoSEQ multiplex PCR; TCRdb's copy has only in-frame clones and lacks some. The sample consists of more than 400,000 clones, about 90% of them appearing once. The treatment denotes: 15 to 20 received Ad26.COV2.S at low or high dose, single or two shots; several received placebo; per-sample allocation not given. Day 63 following the first vaccine or placebo injection was when the samples were taken. As regards this clone: Its specificity is unknown.

The sequence was collected from a person between 18 and 59 years old who received the Ad26.COV2.S COVID-19 vaccine or a placebo. The specimen comprised peripheral blood, sampled in a trial of Ad26.COV2.S vaccine versus placebo.

DNA for the CDR3: TGTGCCAGCAGCCTAGTGGGACTAGGGAATGAGCAGTTCTTC. This encodes CASSLVGLGNEQFF. This sequence joins TRBV11-2 and TRBJ2-1; 8 bases are shared with TRBD2. The V gene end was trimmed by 5 bases and the J gene end by 7 bases; junction bases not matched to a gene: 7. Germline V gene data show CDR1 as SGHAT and CDR2 as FQNNGV. This CDR3 is 14 amino acids long.